A selection of T cell receptor beta chains follows, all from one sample in a study of blood T cell repertoires in COVID-19. Profiling relied on immunoSEQ multiplex PCR, and the TCRdb table lists in-frame clones only, not all of them. This table holds 200,000 or so clones, around nine tenths found once. The sample was peripheral blood. The receptors were gathered from a woman aged 60-75 years with acute or convalescent COVID-19. Both conserved end residues are part of each CDR3. D genes are given only for firm matches. Clone size is shown for a subset of rows, as once, few, many or a class of expanded clone.

D: TRBD1; size: NA; V: TRBV3-1/TRBV3-2; length: 16; J: TRBJ1-3; CDR3: CASSQLDRASGNTIYF; DNA: TGTGCCAGCAGCCAATTAGACAGGGCCTCTGGAAACACCATATATTTT
D: NA; size: NA; V: TRBV10-2; length: 14; J: TRBJ2-3; CDR3: CASSEGFPRGTQYF; DNA: TGCGCCAGCAGTGAGGGTTTTCCTAGGGGTACGCAGTATTTT
D: NA; size: NA; V: TRBV5-1; length: 17; J: TRBJ1-4; CDR3: CASSLAGAPSTNEKLFF; DNA: TGCGCCAGCAGCTTGGCTGGGGCACCTTCAACTAATGAAAAACTGTTTTTT
D: NA; size: NA; V: TRBV18; length: 17; J: TRBJ1-1; CDR3: CASSPFGGGEGNTEAFF; DNA: TGTGCCAGCTCACCATTCGGTGGCGGGGAGGGGAACACTGAAGCTTTCTTT
D: TRBD2; size: NA; V: TRBV11-2; length: 15; J: TRBJ2-5; CDR3: CASSFGGRALETQYF; DNA: TGTGCCAGCAGCTTCGGCGGGAGGGCCCTAGAGACCCAGTACTTC
D: NA; size: few; V: TRBV30; length: 14; J: TRBJ1-2; CDR3: CAWSQKGLSYGYTF; DNA: TGTGCCTGGAGTCAGAAGGGGCTCAGCTATGGCTACACCTTC
D: NA; size: NA; V: TRBV9; length: 14; J: TRBJ1-2; CDR3: CASSVGGRLGGYTF; DNA: TGTGCCAGCAGCGTAGGGGGGCGTTTAGGTGGCTACACCTTC
D: NA; size: NA; V: TRBV5-1; length: 13; J: TRBJ1-2; CDR3: CASSLEGDYGYTF; DNA: TGCGCCAGCAGCTTGGAGGGGGACTATGGCTACACCTTC
D: TRBD1; size: NA; V: TRBV27; length: 15; J: TRBJ1-6; CDR3: CASSTPGQGLSPLHF; DNA: TGTGCCAGCAGTACCCCGGGACAGGGGCTTTCACCCCTCCACTTT
D: TRBD1; size: NA; V: TRBV5-1; length: 16; J: TRBJ1-1; CDR3: CASSLGQGIMNTEAFF; DNA: TGCGCCAGCAGCTTAGGACAGGGGATCATGAACACTGAAGCTTTCTTT
D: NA; size: once; V: TRBV15; length: 13; J: TRBJ1-2; CDR3: CATSRDLGQGYTF; DNA: TGTGCCACCAGCAGAGATCTCGGACAGGGCTACACCTTC
D: NA; size: NA; V: TRBV28; length: 14; J: TRBJ1-2; CDR3: CASTPGGANYGYTF; DNA: TGTGCCAGCACTCCGGGGGGAGCTAACTATGGCTACACCTTC
D: NA; size: NA; V: TRBV3-1/TRBV3-2; length: 16; J: TRBJ2-5; CDR3: CASSQEYGGKKETQYF; DNA: TGTGCCAGCAGCCAAGAATACGGGGGAAAGAAAGAGACCCAGTACTTC
D: NA; size: few; V: TRBV5-6; length: 14; J: TRBJ1-4; CDR3: CASSLQQGNEKLFF; DNA: TGTGCCAGCAGCTTGCAACAGGGAAATGAAAAACTGTTTTTT
D: NA; size: NA; V: TRBV5-5; length: 14; J: TRBJ1-2; CDR3: CASRPTGLQYGYTF; DNA: TGTGCCAGCAGACCTACAGGGCTGCAATATGGCTACACCTTC